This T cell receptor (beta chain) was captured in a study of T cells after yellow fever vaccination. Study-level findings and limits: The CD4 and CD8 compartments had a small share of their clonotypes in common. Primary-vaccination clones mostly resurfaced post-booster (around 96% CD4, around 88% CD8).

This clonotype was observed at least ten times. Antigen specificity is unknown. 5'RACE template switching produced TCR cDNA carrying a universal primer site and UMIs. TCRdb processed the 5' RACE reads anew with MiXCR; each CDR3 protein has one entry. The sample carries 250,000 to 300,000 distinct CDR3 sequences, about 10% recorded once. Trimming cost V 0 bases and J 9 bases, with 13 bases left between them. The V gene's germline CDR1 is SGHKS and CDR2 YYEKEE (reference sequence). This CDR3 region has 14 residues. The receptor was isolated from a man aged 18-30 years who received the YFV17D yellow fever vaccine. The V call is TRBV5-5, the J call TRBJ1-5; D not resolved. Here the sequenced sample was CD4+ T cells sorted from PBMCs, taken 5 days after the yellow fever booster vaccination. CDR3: CASSLESSGGPQHF. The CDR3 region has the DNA TGTGCCAGCAGCTTGGAAAGCTCGGGAGGGCCCCAGCATTTT.